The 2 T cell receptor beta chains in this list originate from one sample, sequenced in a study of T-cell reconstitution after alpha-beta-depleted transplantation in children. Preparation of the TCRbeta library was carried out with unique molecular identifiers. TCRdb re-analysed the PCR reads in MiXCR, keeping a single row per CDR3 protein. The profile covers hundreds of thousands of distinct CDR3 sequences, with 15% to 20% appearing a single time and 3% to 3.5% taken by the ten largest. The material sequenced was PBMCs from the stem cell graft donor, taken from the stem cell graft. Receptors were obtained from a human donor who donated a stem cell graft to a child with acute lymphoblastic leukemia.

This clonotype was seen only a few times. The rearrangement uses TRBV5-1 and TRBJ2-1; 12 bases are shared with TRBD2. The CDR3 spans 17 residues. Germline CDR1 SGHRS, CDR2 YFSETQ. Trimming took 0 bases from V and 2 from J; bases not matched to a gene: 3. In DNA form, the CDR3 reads TGCGCCAGCAGCTTGGGGCTAGCGGGAGGGCCCTACAATGAGCAGTTCTTC. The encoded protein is CASSLGLAGGPYNEQFF.

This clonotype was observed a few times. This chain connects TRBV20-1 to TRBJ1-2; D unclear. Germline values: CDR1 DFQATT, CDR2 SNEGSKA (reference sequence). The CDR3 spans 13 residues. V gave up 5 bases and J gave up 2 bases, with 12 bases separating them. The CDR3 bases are TGCAGTGCTCGGAGACGGATAAACTATGGCTACACCTTC. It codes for CSARRRINYGYTF.